This T cell receptor (beta chain) was sequenced in a study of metastatic and nonmetastatic thyroid tumors. TCRdb re-called the PCR reads via MiXCR. The sample consists of approximately 14,000 clones, approximately 3.9% of them appearing once. There are 14 residues in the CDR3. V was clipped by 7 bases and J by 4 bases, with 14 bases between them. The germline V gene encodes CDR1 MNHEY and CDR2 SVGEGT. Regarding the study as a whole: Reported TCR beta diversity, measured in blood and tumor, was significantly higher for malignant thyroid tumors than for benign nodules.

Every patient underwent thyroid surgery untreated. This clone was counted only a few times. Its matching antigen is unknown. Sequencing was carried out using tumor tissue. This TCR was sampled from a female donor with papillary thyroid cancer or a benign thyroid nodule (not recorded which). Some clones in this sample may be carry-over from other donors' samples. The rearrangement links TRBV6-2 or TRBV6-3 to TRBJ2-1; D perhaps matches TRBD2 (6 bases). CDR3: CASNRLVDYNEQFF. In DNA form, the CDR3 reads TGTGCCAGCAACCGACTAGTGGATTACAATGAGCAGTTCTTC.